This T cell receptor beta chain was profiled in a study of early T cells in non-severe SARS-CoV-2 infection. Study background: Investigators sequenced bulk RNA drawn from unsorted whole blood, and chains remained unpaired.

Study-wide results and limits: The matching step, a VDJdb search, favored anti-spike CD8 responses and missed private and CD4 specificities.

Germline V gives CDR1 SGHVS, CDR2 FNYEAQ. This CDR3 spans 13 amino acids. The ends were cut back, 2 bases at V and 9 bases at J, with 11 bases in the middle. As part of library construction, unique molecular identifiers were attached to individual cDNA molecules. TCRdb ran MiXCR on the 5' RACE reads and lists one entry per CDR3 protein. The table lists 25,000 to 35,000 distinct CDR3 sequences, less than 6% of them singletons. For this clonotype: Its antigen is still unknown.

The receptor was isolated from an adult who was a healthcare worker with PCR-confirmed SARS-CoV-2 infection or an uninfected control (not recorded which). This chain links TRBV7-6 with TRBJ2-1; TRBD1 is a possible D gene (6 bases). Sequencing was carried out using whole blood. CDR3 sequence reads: CASSLSGGVEQFF. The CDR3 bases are TGTGCCAGCAGCTTAAGTGGGGGCGTTGAGCAGTTCTTC. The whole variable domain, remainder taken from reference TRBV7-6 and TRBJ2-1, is GAGVSQSPRYKVTKRGQDVALRCDPISGHVSLYWYRQALGQGPEFLTYFNYEAQQDKSGLPNDRFSAERPEGSISTLTIQRTEQRDSAMYRCASSLSGGVEQFFGPGTRLTVL.